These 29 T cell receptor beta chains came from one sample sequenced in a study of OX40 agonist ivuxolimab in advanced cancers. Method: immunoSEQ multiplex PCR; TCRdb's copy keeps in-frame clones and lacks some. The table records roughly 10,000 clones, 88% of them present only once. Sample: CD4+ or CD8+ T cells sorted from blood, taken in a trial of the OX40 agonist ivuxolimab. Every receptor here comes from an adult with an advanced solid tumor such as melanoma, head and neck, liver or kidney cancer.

The CDR3 loop is CASSLLAPYNEQFF. The DNA for the CDR3 is TGTGCCAGCAGTTTACTTGCGCCCTACAATGAGCAGTTCTTC. The rearrangement joins TRBV28 to TRBJ2-1; D is undetermined. Germline lookup yields CDR1 MDHEN and CDR2 SYDVKM. The CDR3 loop spans 14 amino acids. Trimming pared 2 bases from V and 2 bases from J, leaving 7 bases between.

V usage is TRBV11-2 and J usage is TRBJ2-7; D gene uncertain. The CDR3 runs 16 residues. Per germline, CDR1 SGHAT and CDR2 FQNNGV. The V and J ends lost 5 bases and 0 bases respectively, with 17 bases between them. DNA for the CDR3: TGTGCCAGCAGCCCGCTGAGCCGCCCTGACTCCTACGAGCAGTACTTC. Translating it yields CASSPLSRPDSYEQYF.

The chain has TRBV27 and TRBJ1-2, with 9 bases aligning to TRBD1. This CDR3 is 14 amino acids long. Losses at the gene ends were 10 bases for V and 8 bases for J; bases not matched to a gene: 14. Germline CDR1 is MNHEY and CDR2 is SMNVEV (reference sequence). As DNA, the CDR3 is TGTGCCATCAGGACAGGGGCCAACTATGGGGGCTACACCTTC. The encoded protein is CAIRTGANYGGYTF.

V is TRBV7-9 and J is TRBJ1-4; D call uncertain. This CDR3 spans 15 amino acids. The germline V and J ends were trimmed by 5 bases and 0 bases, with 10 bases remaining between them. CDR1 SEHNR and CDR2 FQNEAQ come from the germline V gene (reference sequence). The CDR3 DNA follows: TGTGCCAGCAGCGAGACGGTTGCAACTAATGAAAAACTGTTTTTT. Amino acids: CASSETVATNEKLFF.

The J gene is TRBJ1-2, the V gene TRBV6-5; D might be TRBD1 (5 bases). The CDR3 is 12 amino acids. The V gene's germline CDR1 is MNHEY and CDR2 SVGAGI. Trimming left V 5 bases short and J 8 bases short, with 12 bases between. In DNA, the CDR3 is TGTGCCAGCAGTCCCGGACAAGGCGGCTACACCTTC. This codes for CASSPGQGGYTF.

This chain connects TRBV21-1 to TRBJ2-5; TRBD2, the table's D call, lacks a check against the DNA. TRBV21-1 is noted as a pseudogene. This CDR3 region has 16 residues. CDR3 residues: CASSKEEEGGQETQYF. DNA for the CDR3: TGTGCCAGCAGCAAAGAGGAAGAAGGAGGCCAAGAGACCCAGTACTTC.

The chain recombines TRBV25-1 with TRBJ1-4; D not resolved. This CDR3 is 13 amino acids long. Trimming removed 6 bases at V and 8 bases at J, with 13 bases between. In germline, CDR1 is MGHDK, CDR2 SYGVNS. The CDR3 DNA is TGTGCCAGCAGGCACACTCACGGGGAAAAACTGTTTTTT. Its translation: CASRHTHGEKLFF. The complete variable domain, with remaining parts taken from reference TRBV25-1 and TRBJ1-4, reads EADIYQTPRYLVIGTGKKITLECSQTMGHDKMYWYQQDPGMELHLIHYSYGVNSTEKGDLSSESTVSRIRTEHFPLTLESARPSHTSQYLCASRHTHGEKLFFGSGTQLSVL.

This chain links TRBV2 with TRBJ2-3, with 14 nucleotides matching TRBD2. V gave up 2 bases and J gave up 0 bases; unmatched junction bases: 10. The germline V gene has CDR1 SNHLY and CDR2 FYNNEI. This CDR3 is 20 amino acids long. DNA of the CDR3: TGTGCCAGCAGTGAATCGACTAGCGGGGGGGCGGGATCTAGCACAGATACGCAGTATTTT. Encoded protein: CASSESTSGGAGSSTDTQYF.

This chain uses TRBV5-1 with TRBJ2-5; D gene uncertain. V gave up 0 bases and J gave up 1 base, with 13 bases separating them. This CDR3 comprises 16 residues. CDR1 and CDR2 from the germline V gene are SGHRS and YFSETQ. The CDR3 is CASSLAGHLLQETQYF. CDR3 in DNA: TGCGCCAGCAGCTTGGCGGGCCACCTACTCCAAGAGACCCAGTACTTC.

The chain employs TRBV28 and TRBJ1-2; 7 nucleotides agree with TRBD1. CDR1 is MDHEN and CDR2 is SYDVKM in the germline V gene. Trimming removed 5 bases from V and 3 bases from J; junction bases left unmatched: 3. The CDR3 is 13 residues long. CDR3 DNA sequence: TGTGCCAGCAGTCCCAGGGGGGACTATGGCTACACCTTC. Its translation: CASSPRGDYGYTF.

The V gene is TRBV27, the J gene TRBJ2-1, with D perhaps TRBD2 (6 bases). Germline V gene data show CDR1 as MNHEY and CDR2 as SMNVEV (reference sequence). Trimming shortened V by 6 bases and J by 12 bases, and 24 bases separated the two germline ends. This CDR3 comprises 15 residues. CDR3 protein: CASSPGPLDGGGQFF. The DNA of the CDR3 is TGTGCCAGCAGCCCGGGACCCTTAGACGGGGGTGGGCAGTTCTTC.

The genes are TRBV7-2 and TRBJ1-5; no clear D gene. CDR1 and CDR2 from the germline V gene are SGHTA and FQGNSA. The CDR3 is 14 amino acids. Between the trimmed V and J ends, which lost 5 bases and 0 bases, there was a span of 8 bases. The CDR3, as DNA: TGTGCCAGCAGCCCCCTTGATAGCAATCAGCCCCAGCATTTT. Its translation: CASSPLDSNQPQHF.

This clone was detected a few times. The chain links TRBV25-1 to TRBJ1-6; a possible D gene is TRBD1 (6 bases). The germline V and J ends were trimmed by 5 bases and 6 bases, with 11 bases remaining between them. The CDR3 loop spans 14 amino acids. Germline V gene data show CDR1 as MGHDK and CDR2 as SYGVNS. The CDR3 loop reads CASSRQGLNSPLHF. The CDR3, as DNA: TGTGCCAGCAGTCGCCAGGGGCTTAATTCACCCCTCCACTTT.

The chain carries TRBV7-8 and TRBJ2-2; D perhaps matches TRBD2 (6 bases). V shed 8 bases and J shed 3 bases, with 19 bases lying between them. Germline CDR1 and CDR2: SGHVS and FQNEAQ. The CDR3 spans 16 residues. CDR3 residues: CASGPTTSKDTGELFF. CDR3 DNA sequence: TGTGCCAGCGGCCCCACGACTAGTAAAGACACCGGGGAGCTGTTTTTT.

This chain's CDR3 is CASKGLAAYEQYF. CDR3 nucleotides: TGCGCCAGCAAGGGACTAGCGGCCTACGAGCAGTACTTC. The chain carries TRBV10-2 and TRBJ2-7; 11 nucleotides align to TRBD2. CDR1 and CDR2 from the germline V gene are WSHSY and SAAADI. The ends lost 7 bases at V and 2 bases at J; junction bases unmatched: 1. The CDR3 sequence is 13 residues long.

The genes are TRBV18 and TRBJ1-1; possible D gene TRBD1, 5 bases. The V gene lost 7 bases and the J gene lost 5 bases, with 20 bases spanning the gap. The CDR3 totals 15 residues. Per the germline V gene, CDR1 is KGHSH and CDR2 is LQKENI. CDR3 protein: CASLTTDGGETEAFF. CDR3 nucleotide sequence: TGTGCCAGCTTAACCACGGACGGGGGAGAAACTGAAGCTTTCTTT.

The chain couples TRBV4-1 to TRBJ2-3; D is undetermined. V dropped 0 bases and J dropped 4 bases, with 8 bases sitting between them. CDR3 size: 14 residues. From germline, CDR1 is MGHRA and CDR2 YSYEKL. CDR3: CASSQDRQPDTQYF. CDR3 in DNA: TGCGCCAGCAGCCAAGATCGCCAGCCAGATACGCAGTATTTT.

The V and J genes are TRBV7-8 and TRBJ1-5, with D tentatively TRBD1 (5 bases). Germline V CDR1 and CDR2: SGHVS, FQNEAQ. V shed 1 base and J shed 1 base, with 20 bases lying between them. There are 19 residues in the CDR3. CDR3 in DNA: TGTGCCAGCAGCTTAGGCCAGGGTCGGCGAGTCCGGAGCAATCAGCCCCAGCATTTT. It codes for CASSLGQGRRVRSNQPQHF.

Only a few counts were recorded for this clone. The CDR3 sequence: CASSESLGATDTQYF. As DNA, the CDR3 is TGTGCCAGCAGCGAGAGTTTGGGGGCGACAGATACGCAGTATTTT. This sequence joins TRBV9 and TRBJ2-3, with D perhaps matching TRBD1 (6 bases). Trimming took 3 bases from V and 3 from J, leaving 14 bases between them. Germline CDR1 reads SGDLS; CDR2 reads YYNGEE. The CDR3 has 15 amino acids.

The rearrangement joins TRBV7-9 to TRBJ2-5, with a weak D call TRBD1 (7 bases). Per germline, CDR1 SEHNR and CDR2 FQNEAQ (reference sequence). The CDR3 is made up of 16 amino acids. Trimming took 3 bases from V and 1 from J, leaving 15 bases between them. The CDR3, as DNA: TGTGCCAGCAGCTTTGTCCCAGGGGGAGGCCAAGAGACCCAGTACTTC. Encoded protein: CASSFVPGGGQETQYF. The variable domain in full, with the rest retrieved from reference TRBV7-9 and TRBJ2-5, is DTGVSQNPRHKITKRGQNVTFRCDPISEHNRLYWYRQTLGQGPEFLTYFQNEAQLEKSRLLSDRFSAERPKGSFSTLEIQRTEQGDSAMYLCASSFVPGGGQETQYFGPGTRLLVL.

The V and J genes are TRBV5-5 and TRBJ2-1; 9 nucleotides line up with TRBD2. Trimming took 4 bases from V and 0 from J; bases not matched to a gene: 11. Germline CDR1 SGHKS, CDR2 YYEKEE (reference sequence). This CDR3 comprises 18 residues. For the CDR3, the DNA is TGTGCCAGCAGCAAGCGGACTAGCGAACTCGGCTCCTACAATGAGCAGTTCTTC. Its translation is CASSKRTSELGSYNEQFF.

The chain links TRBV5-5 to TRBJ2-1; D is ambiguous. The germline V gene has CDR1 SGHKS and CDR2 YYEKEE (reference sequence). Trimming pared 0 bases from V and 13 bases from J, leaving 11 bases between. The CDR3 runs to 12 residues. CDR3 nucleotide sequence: TGTGCCAGCAGCTTGGAGATCGTAGAACAGTTCTTC. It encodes CASSLEIVEQFF.

CDR3 bases: TGTGCCAGCAGCCCCCGACTCAAACTAGCCAAAAACATTCAGTACTTC. Its translation: CASSPRLKLAKNIQYF. This chain uses TRBV11-3 with TRBJ2-4; D uncertain. V lost 5 bases to trimming and J lost 0 bases, with 14 bases between them. From germline, CDR1 is SGHNT and CDR2 YENEEA. This CDR3 comprises 16 residues.

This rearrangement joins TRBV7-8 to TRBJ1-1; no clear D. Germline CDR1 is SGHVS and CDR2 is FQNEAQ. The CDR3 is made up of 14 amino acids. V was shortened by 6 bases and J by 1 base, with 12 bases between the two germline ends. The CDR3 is CASRWGGENTEAFF. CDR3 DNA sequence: TGTGCCAGCAGGTGGGGAGGCGAGAACACTGAAGCTTTCTTT.

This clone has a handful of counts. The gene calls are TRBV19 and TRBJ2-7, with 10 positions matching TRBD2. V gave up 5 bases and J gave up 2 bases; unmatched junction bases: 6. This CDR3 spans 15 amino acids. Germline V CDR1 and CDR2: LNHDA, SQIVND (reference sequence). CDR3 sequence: CASSVSAGGPYEQYF. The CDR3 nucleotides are TGTGCCAGTAGTGTATCAGCGGGGGGGCCCTACGAGCAGTACTTC.

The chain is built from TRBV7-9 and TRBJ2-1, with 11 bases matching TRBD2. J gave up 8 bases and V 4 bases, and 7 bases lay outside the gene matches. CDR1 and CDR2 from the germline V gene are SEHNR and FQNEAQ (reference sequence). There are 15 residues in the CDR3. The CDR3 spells CASSSTSGGGDEQFF. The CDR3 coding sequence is TGTGCCAGCAGCTCCACTAGCGGGGGTGGTGATGAGCAGTTCTTC.

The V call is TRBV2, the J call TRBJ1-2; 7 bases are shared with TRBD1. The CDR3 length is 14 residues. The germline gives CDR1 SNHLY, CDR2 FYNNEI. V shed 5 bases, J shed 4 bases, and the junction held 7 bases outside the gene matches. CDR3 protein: CASSKGGQGYGYTF. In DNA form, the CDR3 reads TGTGCCAGCAGTAAAGGGGGCCAGGGCTATGGCTACACCTTC.

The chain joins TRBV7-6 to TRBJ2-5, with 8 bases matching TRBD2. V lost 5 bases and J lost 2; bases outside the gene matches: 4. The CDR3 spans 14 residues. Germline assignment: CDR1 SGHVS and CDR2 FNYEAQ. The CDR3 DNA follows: TGTGCCAGCAGCCGACGGGGGGGGCAAGAGACCCAGTACTTC. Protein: CASSRRGGQETQYF.

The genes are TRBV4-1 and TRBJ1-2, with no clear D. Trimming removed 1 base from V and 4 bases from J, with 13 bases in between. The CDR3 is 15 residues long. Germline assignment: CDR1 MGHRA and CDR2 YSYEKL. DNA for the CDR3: TGCGCCAGCAGCCAAGTGCAAGGGTCGGGCTATGGCTACACCTTC. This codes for CASSQVQGSGYGYTF.